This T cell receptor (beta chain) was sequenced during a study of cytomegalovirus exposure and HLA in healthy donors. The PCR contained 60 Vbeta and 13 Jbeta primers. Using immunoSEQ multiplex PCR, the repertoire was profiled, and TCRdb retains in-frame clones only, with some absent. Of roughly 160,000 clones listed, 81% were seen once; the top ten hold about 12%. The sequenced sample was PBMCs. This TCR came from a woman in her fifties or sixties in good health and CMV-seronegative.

CDR3 DNA sequence: TGTGCCAGTAGTGTGATGGCACAGCCCTATGGCTACACCTTC. Translated: CASSVMAQPYGYTF. The chain links TRBV19 to TRBJ1-2; no reliable D call. The ends were cut back, 5 bases at V and 4 bases at J, with 14 bases in the middle. The CDR3 length is 14 residues. Germline values: CDR1 LNHDA, CDR2 SQIVND (reference sequence).